Presented here are 17 T cell receptor beta chains from one specimen sequenced in a study of post-analysis software for immune sequencing data. Presence of unique molecular identifiers characterized the TCR beta cDNA libraries. TCRdb passed the PCR reads through MiXCR, listing each CDR3 protein once. The table lists about 760,000 distinct CDR3 sequences, just under 30% of them singletons. These TCRs' antigens remain unknown. Study observations and caveats: The study found TRBV5-6, TRBV5-1 and TRBV20-1 among about 5 TRBV segments more frequent in patients than controls.

Sequencing was performed on blood. The receptors come from a girl between 10 and 17 years old with multiple sclerosis.

Comments on this clonotype: An end of the junction does not agree with germline; a read error may underlie this. The rearrangement uses TRBV15 and TRBJ1-2; 8 positions agree with TRBD1. The CDR3 runs to 14 residues. Germline CDR1 LNHNV, CDR2 YYDKDF (reference sequence). DNA for the CDR3: TGTGCCACAAGCAGCAGGGGGCGGAACTATGGCTACACCTTC. This translates into CATSSRGRNYGYTF. Full variable domain (remainder filled in from reference TRBV15 and TRBJ1-2): DAMVIQNPRYQVTQFGKPVTLSCSQTLNHNVMYWYQQKSSQAPKLLFHYYDKDFNNEADTPDNFQSRRPNTSFCFLDIRSPGLGDTAMYLCATSSRGRNYGYTFGSGTRLTVV.

The CDR3 is CASSVGPAGGTDTQYF. The CDR3, as DNA: TGTGCCAGCAGCGTAGGGCCAGCGGGAGGGACAGATACGCAGTATTTT. The V call is TRBV9, the J call TRBJ2-3, with 10 bases identical to TRBD2. Germline values: CDR1 SGDLS, CDR2 YYNGEE. With V trimmed by 0 bases and J by 3 bases, 4 bases remained unmatched. The CDR3 length is 16 residues.

The chain has TRBV7-9 and TRBJ2-1, with a possible D match to TRBD1 (6 bases). The CDR3 totals 14 residues. V was cut by 5 bases and J by 5 bases, with 13 bases left in between. The germline V gene has CDR1 SEHNR and CDR2 FQNEAQ (reference sequence). The CDR3 is CASSPPGTHNEQFF. CDR3 DNA: TGTGCCAGCAGCCCACCCGGGACACACAATGAGCAGTTCTTC.

This chain connects TRBV20-1 to TRBJ2-1, with D perhaps matching TRBD1 (5 bases). V lost 6 bases and J 8 bases, leaving 20 bases between the germline ends. From germline, CDR1 is DFQATT and CDR2 SNEGSKA (reference sequence). The CDR3 is 14 residues long. For the CDR3, the DNA is TGCAGTGCCCCCAAGGTCAGGGTCGGCGATGAGCAGTTCTTC. Translation gives CSAPKVRVGDEQFF.

The chain links TRBV29-1 to TRBJ1-1; D is uncertain. The CDR3 spans 14 residues. Per the germline V gene, CDR1 is SQVTM and CDR2 is ANQGSEA. The V and J ends lost 7 bases and 4 bases respectively, with 19 bases between them. CDR3 DNA sequence: TGCAGCGCCCACGGACGGGAATTAGGCACTGAAGCTTTCTTT. Translation: CSAHGRELGTEAFF.

V gene TRBV20-1 combines with J gene TRBJ2-3; 7 nucleotides agree with TRBD1. Germline CDR1 is DFQATT and CDR2 is SNEGSKA (reference sequence). Losses at the gene ends were 7 bases for V and 0 bases for J; bases not matched to a gene: 4. The CDR3 consists of 13 residues. In DNA, the CDR3 is TGCAGTGTTCTGGGACAGAGCACAGATACGCAGTATTTT. It codes for CSVLGQSTDTQYF.

The chain uses TRBV6-1 and TRBJ2-7; 7 nucleotides align to TRBD1. The CDR3 covers 14 residues. V was pared by 6 bases and J by 0 bases, with 5 bases of the junction left unmatched. Germline CDR1 and CDR2: MNHNS and SASEGT. This CDR3 is CASRGQFYSYEQYF. DNA of the CDR3: TGTGCCAGCAGGGGACAGTTCTACTCCTACGAGCAGTACTTC.

The chain has TRBV2 and TRBJ2-3; a possible D gene is TRBD1 (6 bases). Germline V gene data show CDR1 as SNHLY and CDR2 as FYNNEI. The V and J ends lost 11 bases and 0 bases respectively, with 15 bases between them. There are 14 residues in the CDR3. The CDR3: CAAGERRSTDTQYF. CDR3 DNA sequence: TGTGCCGCAGGGGAACGCCGGAGCACAGATACGCAGTATTTT. Looking up the rest from reference TRBV2 and TRBJ2-3 gives the full variable domain: EPEVTQTPSHQVTQMGQEVILRCVPISNHLYFYWYRQILGQKVEFLVSFYNNEISEKSEIFDDQFSVERPDGSNFTLKIRSTKLEDSAMYFCAAGERRSTDTQYFGPGTRLTVL.

This clonotype was found a few times. The chain links TRBV6-5 to TRBJ1-6; the D is unclear. V was clipped by 3 bases and J by 10 bases, with 10 bases between them. CDR1 is MNHEY and CDR2 is SVGAGI in the germline V gene. The CDR3 totals 13 residues. CDR3 sequence reads: CASSYTGGSPLHF. The CDR3 nucleotides are TGTGCCAGCAGTTATACGGGAGGATCACCCCTCCACTTT.

This clonotype was counted a few times. This sequence joins TRBV6-6 and TRBJ2-1, with D maybe TRBD2 (7 bases). The J call may not be correct, given that the DNA end is closer to TRBJ2-7. This CDR3 region has 17 residues. The germline V gene has CDR1 MNHNY and CDR2 SVGAGI (reference sequence). CDR3 loop: CASSTVGGPSSYNEQYF. The CDR3 nucleotides read TGTGCCAGCAGCACCGTCGGGGGGCCAAGCTCCTACAATGAGCAGTACTTC.

The V call is TRBV12-3 or TRBV12-4, the J call TRBJ2-1, with D perhaps matching TRBD1 (6 bases). V shed 2 bases and J shed 7 bases, with 12 bases lying between them. The CDR3 spans 14 residues. CDR3 nucleotides: TGTGCCAGCAGTTTATTAAGTAGGGGGAATGAGCAGTTCTTC. As protein: CASSLLSRGNEQFF.

This clonotype was seen repeatedly, ten times or more. The genes are TRBV27 and TRBJ2-1; the D gene is possibly TRBD2 (7 bases). Germline V gene data show CDR1 as MNHEY and CDR2 as SMNVEV (reference sequence). This CDR3 comprises 15 residues. Trimming removed 7 bases from V and 1 base from J, with 14 bases in between. The CDR3, as DNA: TGTGCCAGCACCTCTCGGGGGGCGTCCTACAATGAGCAGTTCTTC. Its translation: CASTSRGASYNEQFF.

This rearrangement joins TRBV27 to TRBJ2-3; a weak D match, TRBD2 (6 bases). The V gene's germline CDR1 is MNHEY and CDR2 SMNVEV (reference sequence). The V end was cut by 5 bases, the J end by 7 bases, with 25 bases between. CDR3 length equals 17 residues. CDR3 DNA sequence: TGTGCCAGCAGTCCAAACTCCGGGTTTAGCGGAGCTAATACGCAGTATTTT. Its translation is CASSPNSGFSGANTQYF.

The chain uses TRBV6-5 and TRBJ2-1, with D perhaps being TRBD1 or TRBD2 (6 bases each). The germline CDR1 and CDR2 sequences are MNHEY and SVGAGI. CDR3 length: 14 amino acids. V lost 6 bases and J 7 bases, leaving 16 bases between the germline ends. CDR3 coding DNA: TGTGCCAGCAGCCCCCCGCCGGGGGCGAATGAGCAGTTCTTC. Protein: CASSPPPGANEQFF.

This clonotype has more than one count but fewer than ten. This sequence joins TRBV7-2 and TRBJ2-7; 8 bases match TRBD1. The junction had 6 bases not matched to a gene; V was cut back by 5 bases and J by 3 bases. This CDR3 is 14 amino acids long. The germline gives CDR1 SGHTA, CDR2 FQGNSA. CDR3 protein: CASSTGQGVYEQYF. The CDR3 DNA reads TGTGCCAGCAGCACAGGACAGGGAGTCTACGAGCAGTACTTC.

V gene TRBV29-1 combines with J gene TRBJ2-2, with D possibly being TRBD1 (5 bases). Looked up from germline, CDR1 is SQVTM and CDR2 is ANQGSEA. V was shortened by 4 bases and J by 2 bases, with 8 bases between the two germline ends. This CDR3 contains 13 residues. CDR3 protein: CSVGTSNTGELFF. The CDR3 DNA is TGCAGCGTTGGGACATCAAACACCGGGGAGCTGTTTTTT.

This clonotype was observed many times. The rearrangement joins TRBV27 to TRBJ2-7, with D perhaps TRBD2 (5 bases). The CDR3 is 14 residues long. Germline CDR1 reads MNHEY; CDR2 reads SMNVEV (reference sequence). The V and J ends lost 6 bases and 3 bases respectively, with 15 bases between them. The CDR3 protein is CASSQDIGGYEQYF. The CDR3 region has the DNA TGTGCCAGCAGCCAGGATATCGGAGGCTACGAGCAGTACTTC.